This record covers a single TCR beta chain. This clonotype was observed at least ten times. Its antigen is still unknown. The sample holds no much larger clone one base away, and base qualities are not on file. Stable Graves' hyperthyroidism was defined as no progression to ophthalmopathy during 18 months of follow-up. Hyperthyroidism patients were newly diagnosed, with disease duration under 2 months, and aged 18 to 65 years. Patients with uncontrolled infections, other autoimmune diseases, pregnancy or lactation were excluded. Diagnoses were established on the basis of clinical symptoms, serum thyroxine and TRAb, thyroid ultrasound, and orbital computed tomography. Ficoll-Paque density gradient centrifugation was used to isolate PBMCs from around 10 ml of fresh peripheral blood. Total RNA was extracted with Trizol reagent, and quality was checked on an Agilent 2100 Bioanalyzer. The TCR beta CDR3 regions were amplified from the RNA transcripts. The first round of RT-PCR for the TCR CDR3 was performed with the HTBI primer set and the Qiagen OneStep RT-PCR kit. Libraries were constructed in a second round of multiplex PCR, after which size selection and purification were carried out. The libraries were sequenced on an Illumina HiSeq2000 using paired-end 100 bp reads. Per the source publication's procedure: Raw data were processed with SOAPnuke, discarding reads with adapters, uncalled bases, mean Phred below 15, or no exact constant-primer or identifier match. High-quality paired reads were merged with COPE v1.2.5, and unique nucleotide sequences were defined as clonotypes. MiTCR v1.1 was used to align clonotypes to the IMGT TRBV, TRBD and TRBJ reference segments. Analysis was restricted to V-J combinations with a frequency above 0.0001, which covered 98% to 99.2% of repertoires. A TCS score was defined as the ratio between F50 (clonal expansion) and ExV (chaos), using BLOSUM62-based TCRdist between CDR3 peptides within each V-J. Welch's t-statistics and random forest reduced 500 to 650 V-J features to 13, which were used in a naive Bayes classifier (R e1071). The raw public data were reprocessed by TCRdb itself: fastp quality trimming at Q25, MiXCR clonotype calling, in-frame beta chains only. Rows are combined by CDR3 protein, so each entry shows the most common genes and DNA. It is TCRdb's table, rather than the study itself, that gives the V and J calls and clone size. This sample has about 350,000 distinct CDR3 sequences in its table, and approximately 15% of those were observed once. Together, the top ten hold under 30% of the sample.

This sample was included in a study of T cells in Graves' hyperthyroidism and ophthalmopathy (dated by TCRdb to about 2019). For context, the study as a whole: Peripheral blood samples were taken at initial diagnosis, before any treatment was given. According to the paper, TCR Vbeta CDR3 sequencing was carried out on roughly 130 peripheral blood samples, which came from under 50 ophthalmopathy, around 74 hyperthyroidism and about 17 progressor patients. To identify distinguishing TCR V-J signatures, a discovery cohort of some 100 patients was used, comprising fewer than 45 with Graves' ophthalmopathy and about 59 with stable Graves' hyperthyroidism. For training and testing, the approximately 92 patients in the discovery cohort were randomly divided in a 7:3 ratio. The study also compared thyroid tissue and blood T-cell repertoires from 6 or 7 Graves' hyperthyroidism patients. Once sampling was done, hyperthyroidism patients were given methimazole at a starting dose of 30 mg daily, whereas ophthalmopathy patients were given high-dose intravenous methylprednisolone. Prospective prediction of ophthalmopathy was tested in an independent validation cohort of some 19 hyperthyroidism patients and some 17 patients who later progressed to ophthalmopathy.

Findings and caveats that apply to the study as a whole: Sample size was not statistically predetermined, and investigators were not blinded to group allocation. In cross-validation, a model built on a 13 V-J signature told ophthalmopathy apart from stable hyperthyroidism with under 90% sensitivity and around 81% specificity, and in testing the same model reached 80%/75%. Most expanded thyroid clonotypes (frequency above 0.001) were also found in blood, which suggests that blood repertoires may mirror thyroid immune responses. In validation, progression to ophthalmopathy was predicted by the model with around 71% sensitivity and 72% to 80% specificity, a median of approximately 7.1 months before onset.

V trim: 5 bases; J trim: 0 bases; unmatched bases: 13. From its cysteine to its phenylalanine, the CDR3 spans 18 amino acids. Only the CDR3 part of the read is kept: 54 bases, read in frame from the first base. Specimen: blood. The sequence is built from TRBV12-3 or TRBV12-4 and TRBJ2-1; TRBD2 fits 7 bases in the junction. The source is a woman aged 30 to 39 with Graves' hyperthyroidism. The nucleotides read TGTGCCAGCAGTAGAGGAGCGGGATTACCTCCCTCCTACAATGAGCAGTTCTTC. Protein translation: CASSRGAGLPPSYNEQFF.